This TCR beta chain was captured by sequencing in a study of cytotoxic CD8 clonotypes in ibrutinib-treated CLL. Study-level information: Once treatment had gone on for a median of around eleven months, range 6 to 36, response samples were drawn.

On this clone: No antigen is known for it.

Germline V gives CDR1 MNHNY, CDR2 SVGAGI (reference sequence). Trimming pared 5 bases from V and 3 bases from J, leaving 10 bases between. The CDR3 extends over 13 amino acids. Assay: immunoSEQ multiplex PCR; the TCRdb copy retains only in-frame clones and omits some. The data show roughly 130,000 clones, 79% seen once. Findings and limits, study-wide: Baseline clonality, above age-matched healthy donor levels, tracked circulating CD8+ T-cell counts. Baseline levels were approached again at progression, after clonality had risen at ibrutinib response. Different sampling times were used for sustained-remission and progressing patients.

The source of this sequence is a human donor with chronic lymphocytic leukemia. V usage is TRBV6-6 and J usage is TRBJ1-2; D unresolved. The sample here was PBMCs, taken after 12 months of ibrutinib treatment. CDR3 residues: CASSISGYYGYTF. The CDR3 nucleotides read TGTGCCAGCAGTATCTCAGGTTACTATGGCTACACCTTC.